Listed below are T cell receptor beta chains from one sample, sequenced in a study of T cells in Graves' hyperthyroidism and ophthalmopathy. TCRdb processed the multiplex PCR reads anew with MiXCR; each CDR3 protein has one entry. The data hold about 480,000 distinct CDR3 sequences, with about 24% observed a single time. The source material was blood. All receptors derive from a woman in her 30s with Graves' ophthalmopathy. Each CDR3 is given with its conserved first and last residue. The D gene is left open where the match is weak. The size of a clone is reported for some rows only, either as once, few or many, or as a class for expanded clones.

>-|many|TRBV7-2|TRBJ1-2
TGTGCCAGCAGCAATATCTGGGATAACTATGGCTACACCTTC
CASSNIWDNYGYTF
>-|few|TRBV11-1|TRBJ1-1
TGTTCCAGCAGCTCCTTGAACACTGAAGCTTTCTTT
CSSSSLNTEAFF
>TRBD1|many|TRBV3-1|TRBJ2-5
TGTGCCAGCAGCCAAGATTGGGACAGAGGCGAGACCCAGTACTTC
CASSQDWDRGETQYF
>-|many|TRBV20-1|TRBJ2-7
TGCAGTGCTAGAGAAGGCGGGGTAAACGAGCAGTACTTC
CSAREGGVNEQYF
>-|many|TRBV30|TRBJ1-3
TGTGCCTGGAGTCAGGGCACCTCTGGAAACACCATATATTTT
CAWSQGTSGNTIYF
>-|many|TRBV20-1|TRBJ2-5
TGCAGTGCTCCAGGGACGGCGGAAGAGACCCAGTACTTC
CSAPGTAEETQYF
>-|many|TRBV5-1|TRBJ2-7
TGCGCCAGCAGCTTATCAGGGGAATTGAGGGGCGAGCAGTACTTC
CASSLSGELRGEQYF
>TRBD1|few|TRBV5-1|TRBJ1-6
TGCGCCAGCAGCTTGGGCCTACAGGGGAGTTCACCCCTCCACTTT
CASSLGLQGSSPLHF
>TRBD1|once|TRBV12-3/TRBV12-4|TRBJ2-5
TGTGCCAGCAGTTTAAAGGACAGGGACCCCTACCAAGAGACCCAGTACTTC
CASSLKDRDPYQETQYF
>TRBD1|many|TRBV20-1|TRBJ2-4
TGCAGTGCTAGAGATGGGACAGGGAGTGTCGAAAACATTCAGTACTTC
CSARDGTGSVENIQYF
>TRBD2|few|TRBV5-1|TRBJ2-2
TGCGCCAGCAGCTCGCTCCCCGGGACTAGCGGATACACCGGGGAGCTGTTTTTT
CASSSLPGTSGYTGELFF
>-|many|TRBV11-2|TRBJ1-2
TGTGCCAGCAGCTCCGCCGTGATGGTTTCGGAACATGGCTACACCTTC
CASSSAVMVSEHGYTF
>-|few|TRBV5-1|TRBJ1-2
TGCGCCAGCAGCTTGAAAGGGGAAGGCTACACCTTC
CASSLKGEGYTF
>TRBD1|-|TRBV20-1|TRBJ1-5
TGCAGTGCCAAACAATGGGACAGGGGAGGGAGCAATCAGCCCCAGCATTTT
CSAKQWDRGGSNQPQHF
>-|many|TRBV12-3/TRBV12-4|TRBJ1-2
TGTGCCAGCAGTTCAGATTTAACGACCGTCTATGGCTACACCTTC
CASSSDLTTVYGYTF
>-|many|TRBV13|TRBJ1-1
TGTGCCAGCAGCTTTACACCCAACACTGAAGCTTTCTTT
CASSFTPNTEAFF
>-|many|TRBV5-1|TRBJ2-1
TGCGCCAGCAGCGCAACCCGGTTACAGGGTTGGAACAATGAGCAGTTCTTC
CASSATRLQGWNNEQFF
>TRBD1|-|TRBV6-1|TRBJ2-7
TGTGCCAGCAGTCCCTCCGGGACAGGGCAATTCTACGAGCAGTACTTC
CASSPSGTGQFYEQYF
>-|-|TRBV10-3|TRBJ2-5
TGTGCCATCCGACCGGCAGCCGAAGAGACCCAGTACTTC
CAIRPAAEETQYF
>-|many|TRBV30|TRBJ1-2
TGTGCCTGGACGAGAAGTTGGGGACGCTATGGCTACACCTTC
CAWTRSWGRYGYTF
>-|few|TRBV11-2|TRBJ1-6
TGTGCCAGCAGCCCCGGGGCAGGGTCACCCCTCCACTTT
CASSPGAGSPLHF
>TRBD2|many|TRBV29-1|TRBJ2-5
TGCAGCGTTGCGACTAGCGGGGGGTGGAGGGAGACCCAGTACTTC
CSVATSGGWRETQYF
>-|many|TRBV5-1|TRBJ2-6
TGCGCCAGCAGCGGCGCATCTGGGGCCAACGTCCTGACTTTC
CASSGASGANVLTF